The rows below give T cell receptor beta chains drawn from one sample of a study of regulatory T cells in long-lasting Graves disease. Each CDR3 protein is one row after TCRdb ran MiXCR on the multiplex PCR reads. This table has 500,000 to 800,000 distinct CDR3 sequences, roughly 30% appearing once. This specimen was peripheral blood mononuclear cells (PBMCs), taken when the disease was refractory, from a patient treated with antithyroid drugs. These receptors came from a female donor with Graves disease. The CDR3 runs from the conserved cysteine through the conserved F or W. The D gene is left open where the match is weak. Size is stated for part of the rows, as once, few or many counts, or as a class when the clone is expanded.

j_gene | v_gene | len | d_gene | abundance | CDR3aa | CDR3nt
TRBJ2-5 | TRBV24-1 | 13 | NA | many | CATSDSNQETQYF | TGTGCCACCAGTGATTCGAACCAAGAGACCCAGTACTTC
TRBJ1-5 | TRBV19 | 13 | TRBD1 | NA | CASTYDRVQPQHF | TGTGCCAGTACCTACGACAGGGTCCAGCCCCAGCATTTT
TRBJ1-1 | TRBV29-1 | 14 | TRBD1 | NA | CSVAQGRGRTEAFF | TGCAGCGTTGCTCAAGGCAGGGGGCGGACTGAAGCTTTCTTT
TRBJ2-5 | TRBV6-5 | 15 | NA | NA | CASSYNRNPPETQYF | TGTGCCAGCAGTTACAACAGGAACCCCCCAGAGACCCAGTACTTC
TRBJ2-7 | TRBV27 | 13 | TRBD1 | few | CASKGQGAFEQYF | TGTGCCAGCAAGGGACAGGGCGCCTTCGAGCAGTACTTC
TRBJ2-7 | TRBV3-1 | 14 | NA | NA | CASSQETGYYEQYF | TGTGCCAGCAGCCAAGAGACCGGATACTACGAGCAGTACTTC
TRBJ1-6 | TRBV6-1 | 15 | NA | NA | CASSEVGGGNSPLHF | TGTGCCAGCAGTGAAGTCGGGGGGGGGAATTCACCCCTCCACTTT
TRBJ1-6 | TRBV28 | 16 | TRBD1 | NA | CASSSTGGPGNSPLHF | TGTGCCAGCAGTTCGACAGGGGGACCGGGTAATTCACCCCTCCACTTT
TRBJ1-5 | TRBV28 | 15 | NA | many | CASRLPDSSNQPQHF | TGTGCCAGCCGACTCCCGGACAGCTCCAATCAGCCCCAGCATTTT
TRBJ1-1 | TRBV15 | 12 | TRBD1 | NA | CATSGHRGAAFF | TGTGCCACCAGCGGACACAGGGGGGCAGCTTTCTTT
TRBJ1-5 | TRBV12-3/TRBV12-4 | 14 | NA | NA | CASSFRGAGQPQHF | TGTGCCAGCAGTTTTCGGGGGGCCGGCCAGCCCCAGCATTTT
TRBJ2-3 | TRBV7-2 | 15 | NA | NA | CASSKVGESTDTQYF | TGTGCCAGCAGCAAAGTGGGGGAGTCTACAGATACGCAGTATTTT
TRBJ1-1 | TRBV12-3/TRBV12-4 | 12 | NA | many | CASEEGASEAFF | TGTGCCAGCGAGGAGGGCGCAAGTGAAGCTTTCTTT
TRBJ2-2 | TRBV29-1 | 11 | NA | NA | CSVGVAGELFF | TGCAGCGTTGGGGTAGCCGGGGAGCTGTTTTTT
TRBJ1-2 | TRBV7-3 | 14 | NA | NA | CASSLPGRSYGYTF | TGTGCCAGCAGCTTACCGGGGCGCAGCTATGGCTACACCTTC
TRBJ2-3 | TRBV11-2 | 15 | NA | few | CASSLFAGLPDTQYF | TGTGCCAGCAGCTTATTTGCAGGACTCCCAGATACGCAGTATTTT
TRBJ2-2 | TRBV11-2 | 18 | NA | NA | CASSLGRHVGGATGELFF | TGTGCCAGCAGCTTAGGAAGACACGTTGGGGGTGCCACCGGGGAGCTGTTTTTT
TRBJ2-2 | TRBV12-3/TRBV12-4 | 16 | NA | NA | CASSKRGDTHTGELFF | TGTGCCAGCAGTAAAAGGGGGGACACCCACACCGGGGAGCTGTTTTTT
TRBJ1-6 | TRBV11-2 | 15 | NA | few | CASSSRTPYNSPLHF | TGTGCCAGCAGCTCGCGGACACCGTATAATTCACCCCTCCACTTT
TRBJ1-1 | TRBV28 | 18 | TRBD1 | NA | CASSPPKGARPLNTEAFF | TGTGCCAGCAGTCCCCCAAAGGGGGCGAGGCCTTTGAACACTGAAGCTTTCTTT
TRBJ2-6 | TRBV19 | 17 | TRBD1 | NA | CASSTPGQGAGANVLTF | TGTGCCAGTAGTACACCGGGACAGGGGGCCGGGGCCAACGTCCTGACTTTC
TRBJ1-2 | TRBV6-9 | 16 | NA | NA | CASSYDRRGSSYGYTF | TGTGCCAGCAGTTACGACAGGCGGGGGAGTTCCTATGGCTACACCTTC
TRBJ2-1 | TRBV14 | 17 | TRBD2 | NA | CASSQEGTSGTGNEQFF | TGTGCCAGCAGCCAAGAAGGGACTAGCGGGACGGGGAATGAGCAGTTCTTC
TRBJ1-1 | TRBV3-1 | 14 | NA | NA | CASSDGDWDTEAFF | TGTGCCAGCAGTGATGGCGATTGGGACACTGAAGCTTTCTTT
TRBJ2-7 | TRBV7-2 | 16 | TRBD2 | NA | CASSLASSGRTYEQYF | TGTGCCAGCAGCTTAGCGAGTAGCGGGAGGACCTACGAGCAGTACTTC
TRBJ1-5 | TRBV7-8 | 13 | NA | few | CASSLSRFQPQHF | TGTGCCAGCAGCTTAAGTCGATTTCAGCCCCAGCATTTT
TRBJ2-7 | TRBV14 | 15 | TRBD2 | few | CASSHLRSGTYEQYF | TGTGCCAGCAGCCACCTAAGAAGCGGGACCTACGAGCAGTACTTC
TRBJ1-1 | TRBV12-3/TRBV12-4 | 14 | NA | few | CASRLQGRMSEAFF | TGTGCCAGCAGATTACAGGGCCGGATGTCTGAAGCTTTCTTT
TRBJ2-5 | TRBV29-1 | 14 | TRBD2 | few | CSVDGTSDAETQYF | TGCAGCGTTGATGGTACTAGCGATGCGGAGACCCAGTACTTC
TRBJ2-7 | TRBV5-5 | 14 | NA | NA | CASSVGPPPYEQYF | TGTGCCAGTTCCGTAGGGCCCCCCCCCTACGAGCAGTACTTC
TRBJ2-7 | TRBV6-5 | 15 | TRBD2 | NA | CASSYLSGTSNEQYF | TGTGCCAGCAGTTACTTATCCGGGACTAGCAACGAGCAGTACTTC
TRBJ1-6 | TRBV28 | 16 | NA | few | CASSYSTVRFSAPLHF | TGTGCCAGCAGCTACTCGACAGTAAGGTTCTCAGCACCCCTCCACTTT
TRBJ1-1 | TRBV24-1 | 11 | NA | NA | CAIASDTEAFF | TGTGCCATAGCCAGTGACACTGAAGCTTTCTTT
TRBJ1-4 | TRBV12-3/TRBV12-4 | 14 | NA | NA | CVSSPSGTNEKLFF | TGTGTCAGCAGTCCATCAGGGACTAATGAAAAACTGTTTTTT
TRBJ2-2 | TRBV6-1 | 15 | TRBD1 | few | CASGGRTGITGELFF | TGTGCCAGCGGGGGTAGGACAGGGATCACCGGGGAGCTGTTTTTT
TRBJ2-5 | TRBV6-1 | 17 | TRBD1 | many | CASSLGLGTGIQETQYF | TGTGCCAGCAGCCTAGGGCTAGGGACAGGGATACAAGAGACCCAGTACTTC